This T cell receptor (beta chain) came from a study of memory CD4+ T cells and cytomegalovirus serostatus (dated by TCRdb to the late 2010s). A note on the overall study: A total of around 35 healthy Belgian adults, of whom 9 were CMV seropositive and some 24 were CMV seronegative, were included in the cohort. To replicate a published TCR-based CMV serostatus classifier, the researchers sequenced the CD4+ memory TCRbeta repertoires of a Belgian cohort whose cytomegalovirus serostatus was known. Study-wide findings and limitations: Results were interpreted as suggesting that the CMV-associated TCR signature is largely present in the CD4+ memory repertoire. Of more than 150 previously reported CMV-associated TCRbeta sequences, over 65 appeared in the CD4+ memory repertoires, each in one to five individuals. A median bootstrapped AUC of roughly 0.95 with a 95% CI of 0.76-1.00 was achieved on the Belgian cohort by the original-framework classifier. Only CD4+CD45RO+ memory cells were sequenced, unlike the original study, which covered naive and memory CD4+ and CD8+ populations. For predicting CMV serostatus, the median bootstrapped AUC was approximately 0.95 using the original framework and approximately 0.91 using a US-trained random forest.

Per the germline V gene, MGHRA is the CDR1 and YSYEKL is the CDR2. The CDR3 numbers 18 residues from cysteine through phenylalanine. The retained sequence is limited to the CDR3, 54 bases, with the frame set at the first base. V and J are trimmed by 0 bases and 0 bases, and the gene matches miss 10 bases of the junction. A FACSAria II was used to sort memory CD4+ T cells, defined as single viable CD3+CD4+CD8-CD45RO+ cells. To determine CMV serostatus, a Roche Elecsys assay was used that detects serum IgG against CMV pp150, pp28, p38 and p52. Following thawing, total CD4+ T cells were enriched through positive selection using CD4 magnetic microbeads. The samples came from a separate study whose specific focus was interrogating the CD4+ T cell memory repertoire. Following standard operating procedures, peripheral blood mononuclear cells were isolated and cryopreserved, while serum was kept at -80 degrees C. The staining used CD3-PerCP (BW264/56), CD4-APC (RPA-T4), CD45RO-PE (UCHT1) and CD8-Pacific Orange (3B5) antibodies, and Sytox blue was used to exclude non-viable cells.

The Quick-DNA Microprep Kit was used to extract genomic DNA from the sorted cells. Amplification of TCRbeta DNA was done with the immunoSEQ hsTCRbeta kit, following the protocol from the manufacturer. An Illumina MiSeq instrument was used to sequence the TCRbeta libraries. The original pipeline was this. After out-of-frame sequences were removed, 2.4 million or so distinct TCRbeta sequences remained, averaging around 61,000 per individual. Two values were used to score each individual: the count of about 150 previously reported CMV-associated TCRbeta sequences and the total count of productive distinct TCRbeta sequences. A beta-binomial model was reimplemented in Python, and scikit-learn random forests with default parameters were trained on data from the US cohort. Classifier performance on the Belgian cohort was summarized as median AUC with percentile confidence intervals calculated over 10,000 bootstrap iterations. TCRdb retrieved this table from immuneACCESS and kept in-frame rearrangements only. Not all clones are present; in checked studies, unresolved V genes account for under half, and no reason is known for the remainder. The D gene and trimming were derived from the DNA, and the V and J assignments and clone size from that table. Recorded for this sample are roughly 50,000 clones; around four fifths of them occurred a single time. The ten most abundant clones make up roughly 0.8% of the sample.

This clone was seen only a few times. The clone's antigen remains unknown. Base qualities are missing; no much larger clone stands one base away. The rearrangement combines TRBV4-1 with TRBJ1-2; the central 7 bases match TRBD1. This sequence was found in an adult in good health and CMV-seronegative. Sequenced material: memory CD4+ T cells from blood. CDR3 sequence: CASSQELPGQRANYGYTF. The nucleotide sequence is given as TGCGCCAGCAGCCAAGAATTACCGGGACAGAGAGCTAACTATGGCTACACCTTC.